This record concerns one T cell receptor (beta chain) sequence. These data belong to a study of blood T cell repertoires in COVID-19. Study-wide context: Samples representing acute and convalescent COVID-19 were sourced from the United States, Italy and Spain. Nucleic acid was either cDNA or gDNA, and it came from T cells, B-cell-depleted T cells, or PBMCs.

V dropped 2 bases and J dropped 0 bases, with 16 bases sitting between them. The CDR3 has 18 residues. Germline assignment: CDR1 MNHNS and CDR2 SASEGT. Per the authors' pipeline: Estimated nucleated cell counts came from reference gene primer amplification. Measured with immunoSEQ multiplex PCR; TCRdb has only the in-frame clones, and not every one. The V and J calls and clone size are taken from that table; D and trimming were inferred from the DNA. The sample has fewer than 95,000 clones; 70% to 90% are singletons. This sequence was found in a man aged 50-59 years with acute or convalescent COVID-19. Sequencing was done on a sample of peripheral blood. This sequence joins TRBV6-1 and TRBJ1-4; weak D call: TRBD1 (6 bases). In nucleotides, the CDR3 is TGTGCCAGCAGTGAAACTAAAAAGGGGGATGCAACTAATGAAAAACTGTTTTTT. As protein: CASSETKKGDATNEKLFF.